This entry describes one TCR beta chain. Its antigen is not identified. The sample originates from a study of T cell responses to AZD1222 COVID-19 vaccine. Study in general: Analysis merged second doses at about 4 or about 12 weeks. Study findings and constraints: Researchers report vaccine-associated CD4 TCRs spanning spike, with dominance at 160-218 and 743-854. Samples come after the peak T cell response, not at day 14. Just five to seven AZD1222 recipients tested seropositive at baseline.

V lost 0 bases, J lost 5 bases, and 3 bases stayed unmatched. The CDR3 totals 16 residues. CDR1 is SGHTA, CDR2 FQGNSA, per germline. Using immunoSEQ multiplex PCR, the repertoire was profiled, and TCRdb retains in-frame clones only, with some absent. This sample has some 100,000 clones, with approximately 90% found just once. This receptor was identified in an adult in good health. The chain couples TRBV7-2 to TRBJ2-4, with 11 bases lining up with TRBD2. The source was peripheral blood, collected on day 0 of AZD1222 vaccination. This CDR3 reads CASSLALAGGQNIQYF. In DNA, the CDR3 is TGTGCCAGCAGCTTAGCGCTAGCGGGGGGCCAAAACATTCAGTACTTC.